This T cell receptor beta chain originates from a study of blood T cell repertoires in COVID-19. About the study: In each case, the material was cDNA or gDNA derived from T cells, B-cell-depleted T cells, or PBMCs.

Some clones are missing from TCRdb's copy, which holds only in-frame ones; the method was immunoSEQ multiplex PCR. The sample lists about 100,000 clones, about 77% occurring once. The CDR3 totals 15 residues. CDR1 is MDHEN and CDR2 is SYDVKM in the germline V gene. V lost 5 bases and J 2 bases, leaving 15 bases between the germline ends. The source material was peripheral blood. J is TRBJ1-2 and V is TRBV28, with D tentatively TRBD1 (5 bases). This sequence was found in a woman aged 70-85 years with acute or convalescent COVID-19. The CDR3 protein is CASSQSSWGNYGYTF. CDR3 in DNA: TGTGCCAGCAGTCAAAGCTCTTGGGGCAACTATGGCTACACCTTC.